Listed below are T cell receptor beta chains from one sample, sequenced in a study of blood T cell repertoires in COVID-19. The assay was immunoSEQ multiplex PCR, and TCRdb's table has in-frame clones only and misses some. This table has about 190,000 clones, 80% to 85% appearing once. Sequencing input: peripheral blood. These receptors were collected from a woman at least 80 years old with COVID-19, enrolled during active disease. The CDR3 runs from the conserved cysteine through the conserved F or W. Each record gives: clone size, CDR3 length, V gene, D gene, J gene, CDR3 protein, CDR3 DNA. A D gene is named only where the DNA matches it firmly. Some rows mark clone size as missing; the rest say once, few, many or name a class of expanded clone.

clone size: NA; CDR3 length: 13; V gene: TRBV2; D gene: TRBD1; J gene: TRBJ2-7; CDR3 protein: CASSGQGTNEQYF; CDR3 DNA: TGTGCCAGCAGTGGACAGGGAACGAATGAGCAGTACTTC
clone size: few; CDR3 length: 17; V gene: TRBV28; D gene: TRBD2; J gene: TRBJ2-7; CDR3 protein: CASSLSKASGLLHAQYF; CDR3 DNA: TGTGCCAGCAGTTTATCAAAGGCTAGCGGGCTCCTACACGCGCAGTACTTC
clone size: NA; CDR3 length: 16; V gene: TRBV7-9; D gene: NA; J gene: TRBJ2-1; CDR3 protein: CASTPRSGARDNEQFF; CDR3 DNA: TGTGCCAGCACACCCAGGTCAGGGGCTAGGGACAATGAGCAGTTCTTC
clone size: NA; CDR3 length: 16; V gene: TRBV28; D gene: TRBD2; J gene: TRBJ2-3; CDR3 protein: CASSTTSGRNTDTQYF; CDR3 DNA: TGTGCCAGCAGCACGACTAGCGGGAGGAACACAGATACGCAGTATTTT
clone size: NA; CDR3 length: 14; V gene: TRBV21-1; D gene: NA; J gene: TRBJ1-5; CDR3 protein: CASHPGTRYQPQHF; CDR3 DNA: TGTGCCAGCCACCCAGGGACAAGATATCAGCCCCAGCATTTT
clone size: NA; CDR3 length: 16; V gene: TRBV11-3; D gene: NA; J gene: TRBJ1-1; CDR3 protein: CASSFAKGTRNTEAFF; CDR3 DNA: TGTGCCAGCAGCTTCGCGAAGGGGACAAGGAACACTGAAGCTTTCTTT
clone size: NA; CDR3 length: 13; V gene: TRBV6-5; D gene: NA; J gene: TRBJ2-1; CDR3 protein: CASRPGVRNEQFF; CDR3 DNA: TGTGCCAGCCGACCGGGGGTACGCAATGAGCAGTTCTTC
clone size: NA; CDR3 length: 16; V gene: TRBV5-5; D gene: TRBD2; J gene: TRBJ2-7; CDR3 protein: CASSFYGLAGASEQYF; CDR3 DNA: TGTGCCAGCAGCTTCTACGGACTAGCGGGAGCCTCCGAGCAGTACTTC
clone size: NA; CDR3 length: 14; V gene: TRBV5-8; D gene: TRBD1; J gene: TRBJ2-3; CDR3 protein: CASSDRGRTDTQYF; CDR3 DNA: TGTGCCAGCAGCGACAGGGGGCGCACAGATACGCAGTATTTT
clone size: NA; CDR3 length: 15; V gene: TRBV27; D gene: NA; J gene: TRBJ1-4; CDR3 protein: CASSSLTGGNEKLFF; CDR3 DNA: TGTGCCAGCAGTTCCTTGACAGGAGGAAATGAAAAACTGTTTTTT
clone size: NA; CDR3 length: 15; V gene: TRBV28; D gene: TRBD1; J gene: TRBJ2-2; CDR3 protein: CASFGNRGYTGELFF; CDR3 DNA: TGTGCCAGTTTCGGGAACAGGGGGTACACCGGGGAGCTGTTTTTT
clone size: NA; CDR3 length: 16; V gene: TRBV13; D gene: NA; J gene: TRBJ2-3; CDR3 protein: CASSFHLEPSTDTQYF; CDR3 DNA: TGTGCCAGCAGCTTCCACTTAGAACCTAGCACAGATACGCAGTATTTT
clone size: once; CDR3 length: 13; V gene: TRBV28; D gene: NA; J gene: TRBJ2-2; CDR3 protein: CASSLAGTGELFF; CDR3 DNA: TGTGCCAGCAGTTTAGCGGGGACCGGGGAGCTGTTTTTT
clone size: NA; CDR3 length: 15; V gene: TRBV5-6; D gene: NA; J gene: TRBJ1-1; CDR3 protein: CASSLAGYTLTEAFF; CDR3 DNA: TGTGCCAGCAGCTTGGCCGGGTATACCCTAACTGAAGCTTTCTTT
clone size: NA; CDR3 length: 16; V gene: TRBV5-4; D gene: TRBD1; J gene: TRBJ1-2; CDR3 protein: CASSLGGNRGSYGYTF; CDR3 DNA: TGTGCCAGCAGCTTGGGGGGAAACAGGGGCTCCTATGGCTACACCTTC
clone size: NA; CDR3 length: 16; V gene: TRBV7-3; D gene: TRBD2; J gene: TRBJ2-4; CDR3 protein: CASSLIAGGPQNIQYF; CDR3 DNA: TGTGCCAGCAGCTTAATAGCGGGGGGGCCGCAAAACATTCAGTACTTC
clone size: NA; CDR3 length: 15; V gene: TRBV27; D gene: NA; J gene: TRBJ2-1; CDR3 protein: CASSLNAESDNEQFF; CDR3 DNA: TGTGCCAGCAGTTTAAATGCGGAGAGCGACAATGAGCAGTTCTTC
clone size: NA; CDR3 length: 13; V gene: TRBV11-2; D gene: TRBD1; J gene: TRBJ1-1; CDR3 protein: CASSATGVAEAFF; CDR3 DNA: TGTGCCAGCAGCGCGACAGGGGTGGCTGAAGCTTTCTTT
clone size: NA; CDR3 length: 13; V gene: TRBV29-1; D gene: TRBD1; J gene: TRBJ2-3; CDR3 protein: CSVETGGTDTQYF; CDR3 DNA: TGCAGCGTTGAAACAGGGGGCACAGATACGCAGTATTTT
clone size: NA; CDR3 length: 15; V gene: TRBV7-9; D gene: TRBD1; J gene: TRBJ2-7; CDR3 protein: CASSLAPTGFPEQYF; CDR3 DNA: TGTGCCAGCAGCTTAGCGCCGACAGGGTTCCCCGAGCAGTACTTC
clone size: NA; CDR3 length: 18; V gene: TRBV7-9; D gene: TRBD2; J gene: TRBJ2-2; CDR3 protein: CASSIPTSGGENTGELFF; CDR3 DNA: TGTGCCAGCAGCATTCCGACTAGCGGGGGAGAAAACACCGGGGAGCTGTTTTTT
clone size: few; CDR3 length: 13; V gene: TRBV30; D gene: NA; J gene: TRBJ1-5; CDR3 protein: CAWSVLSNQPQHF; CDR3 DNA: TGTGCCTGGAGTGTACTTAGCAATCAGCCCCAGCATTTT
clone size: NA; CDR3 length: 13; V gene: TRBV2; D gene: NA; J gene: TRBJ2-3; CDR3 protein: CASLSGYTDTQYF; CDR3 DNA: TGTGCCAGCCTCTCAGGGTACACAGATACGCAGTATTTT
clone size: NA; CDR3 length: 14; V gene: TRBV6-5; D gene: TRBD1; J gene: TRBJ1-2; CDR3 protein: CASSYSQGAYGYTF; CDR3 DNA: TGTGCCAGCAGTTACTCGCAGGGGGCGTATGGCTACACCTTC
clone size: NA; CDR3 length: 14; V gene: TRBV5-4; D gene: NA; J gene: TRBJ1-4; CDR3 protein: CASSPGTHNEKLFF; CDR3 DNA: TGTGCCAGCAGCCCCGGGACACACAATGAAAAACTGTTTTTT
clone size: NA; CDR3 length: 15; V gene: TRBV6-5; D gene: TRBD1; J gene: TRBJ2-7; CDR3 protein: CASSYSKGGFYEQYF; CDR3 DNA: TGTGCCAGCAGTTACTCGAAAGGGGGCTTCTACGAGCAGTACTTC
clone size: NA; CDR3 length: 15; V gene: TRBV7-2; D gene: TRBD2; J gene: TRBJ2-7; CDR3 protein: CASSLVAGAGYEQYF; CDR3 DNA: TGTGCCAGCAGCTTAGTAGCGGGAGCGGGTTACGAGCAGTACTTC
clone size: NA; CDR3 length: 14; V gene: TRBV19; D gene: TRBD2; J gene: TRBJ2-7; CDR3 protein: CASSISGLAAEQYF; CDR3 DNA: TGTGCCAGTAGTATATCCGGACTAGCTGCCGAGCAGTACTTC
clone size: NA; CDR3 length: 14; V gene: TRBV5-6; D gene: NA; J gene: TRBJ2-2; CDR3 protein: CASSLGPGNQELFF; CDR3 DNA: TGTGCCAGCAGCTTGGGGCCAGGGAATCAGGAGCTGTTTTTT
clone size: NA; CDR3 length: 16; V gene: TRBV5-5; D gene: TRBD2; J gene: TRBJ2-7; CDR3 protein: CASSLVASGGYREQYF; CDR3 DNA: TGTGCCAGCAGCTTGGTGGCAAGCGGGGGGTATCGGGAGCAGTACTTC
clone size: few; CDR3 length: 15; V gene: TRBV11-2; D gene: TRBD1; J gene: TRBJ1-1; CDR3 protein: CASSWTGGIATEAFF; CDR3 DNA: TGTGCCAGCAGCTGGACAGGGGGCATAGCCACTGAAGCTTTCTTT
clone size: NA; CDR3 length: 15; V gene: TRBV5-1; D gene: TRBD2; J gene: TRBJ2-1; CDR3 protein: CASSSLTSQDGKQFF; CDR3 DNA: TGCGCCAGCAGCTCGTTGACTAGCCAGGATGGGAAGCAGTTCTTC
clone size: NA; CDR3 length: 14; V gene: TRBV29-1; D gene: TRBD1; J gene: TRBJ1-2; CDR3 protein: CSVDLQGGGYGYTF; CDR3 DNA: TGCAGCGTTGACTTACAGGGGGGGGGCTATGGCTACACCTTC
clone size: few; CDR3 length: 14; V gene: TRBV24-1; D gene: TRBD1; J gene: TRBJ1-4; CDR3 protein: CATSRGGTNEKLFF; CDR3 DNA: TGTGCCACCTCCCGAGGGGGCACTAATGAAAAACTGTTTTTT
clone size: NA; CDR3 length: 14; V gene: TRBV5-1; D gene: NA; J gene: TRBJ2-3; CDR3 protein: CASRKGLTTDTQYF; CDR3 DNA: TGCGCCAGCAGAAAGGGACTTACCACAGATACGCAGTATTTT
clone size: NA; CDR3 length: 15; V gene: TRBV19; D gene: NA; J gene: TRBJ2-5; CDR3 protein: CASSIVGHLQETQYF; CDR3 DNA: TGTGCCAGTAGTATAGTGGGACACCTCCAAGAGACCCAGTACTTC
clone size: NA; CDR3 length: 14; V gene: TRBV2; D gene: TRBD2; J gene: TRBJ2-1; CDR3 protein: CASRPGLAYNEQFF; CDR3 DNA: TGTGCCAGCAGACCGGGACTAGCGTACAATGAGCAGTTCTTC
clone size: few; CDR3 length: 13; V gene: TRBV11-2; D gene: NA; J gene: TRBJ2-7; CDR3 protein: CASSGWTSYEQYF; CDR3 DNA: TGTGCCAGCAGCGGTTGGACATCCTACGAGCAGTACTTC
clone size: few; CDR3 length: 14; V gene: TRBV18; D gene: NA; J gene: TRBJ2-2; CDR3 protein: CASSPIRDTGELFF; CDR3 DNA: TGTGCCAGCTCACCGATAAGAGACACCGGGGAGCTGTTTTTT
clone size: NA; CDR3 length: 14; V gene: TRBV11-1; D gene: TRBD1; J gene: TRBJ2-7; CDR3 protein: CASSLDRFTYEQYF; CDR3 DNA: TGTGCCAGCAGCTTGGACAGGTTTACCTACGAGCAGTACTTC
clone size: NA; CDR3 length: 15; V gene: TRBV6-5; D gene: NA; J gene: TRBJ2-3; CDR3 protein: CASSYSASATDTQYF; CDR3 DNA: TGTGCCAGCAGTTACTCGGCTAGCGCCACAGATACGCAGTATTTT
clone size: NA; CDR3 length: 14; V gene: TRBV27; D gene: NA; J gene: TRBJ2-1; CDR3 protein: CASSLFRGHNEQFF; CDR3 DNA: TGTGCCAGCAGTTTGTTCAGGGGACACAATGAGCAGTTCTTC
clone size: NA; CDR3 length: 15; V gene: TRBV4-1; D gene: TRBD2; J gene: TRBJ2-7; CDR3 protein: CASSQGGTSSYEQYF; CDR3 DNA: TGCGCCAGCAGCCAAGGAGGGACTAGCAGCTACGAGCAGTACTTC
clone size: NA; CDR3 length: 13; V gene: TRBV28; D gene: NA; J gene: TRBJ1-2; CDR3 protein: CASSFAQGHGYTF; CDR3 DNA: TGTGCCAGCAGTTTCGCACAGGGTCATGGCTACACCTTC